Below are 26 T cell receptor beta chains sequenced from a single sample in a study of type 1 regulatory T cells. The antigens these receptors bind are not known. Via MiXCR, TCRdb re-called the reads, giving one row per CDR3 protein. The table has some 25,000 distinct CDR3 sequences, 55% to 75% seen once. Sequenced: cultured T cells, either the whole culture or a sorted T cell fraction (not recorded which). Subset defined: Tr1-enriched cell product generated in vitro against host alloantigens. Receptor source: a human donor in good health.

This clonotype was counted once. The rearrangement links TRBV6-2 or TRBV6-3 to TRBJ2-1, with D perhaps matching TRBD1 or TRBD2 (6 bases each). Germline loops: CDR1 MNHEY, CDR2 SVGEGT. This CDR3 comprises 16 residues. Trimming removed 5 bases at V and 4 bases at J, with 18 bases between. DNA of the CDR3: TGTGCCAGCAGTGGAACGGGGGCGCCAAGATACAATGAGCAGTTCTTC. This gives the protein CASSGTGAPRYNEQFF.

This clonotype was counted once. CDR3 protein: CASSQAPAPPGELFF. For the CDR3, the DNA is TGCGCCAGCAGCCAAGCCCCTGCCCCACCCGGGGAGCTGTTTTTT. The V gene is TRBV4-3, the J gene TRBJ2-2; D call uncertain. CDR3 length equals 15 residues. V was cut by 1 base and J by 6 bases, with 12 bases left in between. The V gene's germline CDR1 is LGHNA and CDR2 YSLEER.

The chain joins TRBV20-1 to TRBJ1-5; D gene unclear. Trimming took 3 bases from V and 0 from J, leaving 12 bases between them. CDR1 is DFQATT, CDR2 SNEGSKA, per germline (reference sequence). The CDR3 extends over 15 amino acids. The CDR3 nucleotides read TGCAGTGCTAGCCTACCCCCTTCTAGCAATCAGCCCCAGCATTTT. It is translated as CSASLPPSSNQPQHF.

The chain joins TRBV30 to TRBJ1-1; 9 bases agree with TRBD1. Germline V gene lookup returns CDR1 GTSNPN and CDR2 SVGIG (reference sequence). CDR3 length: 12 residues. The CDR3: CAYETGGVEAFF. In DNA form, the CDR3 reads TGTGCTTACGAGACAGGGGGAGTTGAAGCTTTCTTT.

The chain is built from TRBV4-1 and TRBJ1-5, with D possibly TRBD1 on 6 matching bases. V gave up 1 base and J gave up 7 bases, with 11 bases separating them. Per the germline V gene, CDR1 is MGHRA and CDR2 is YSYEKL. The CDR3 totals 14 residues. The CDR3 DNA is TGCGCCAGCAGCCAAGGTACAGGGAAACAGCCCCAGCATTTT. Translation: CASSQGTGKQPQHF.

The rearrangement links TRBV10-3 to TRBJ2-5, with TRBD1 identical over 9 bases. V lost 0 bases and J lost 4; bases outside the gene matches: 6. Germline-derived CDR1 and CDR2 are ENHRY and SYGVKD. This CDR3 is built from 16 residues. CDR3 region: CAISESPPGQGETQYF. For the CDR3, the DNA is TGTGCCATCAGTGAGTCGCCCCCGGGACAGGGAGAGACCCAGTACTTC.

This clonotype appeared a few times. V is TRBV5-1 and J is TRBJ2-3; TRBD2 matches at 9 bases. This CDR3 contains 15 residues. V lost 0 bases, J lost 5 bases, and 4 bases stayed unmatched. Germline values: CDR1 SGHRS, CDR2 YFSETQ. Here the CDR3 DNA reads TGCGCCAGCAGCTTGGATAGCGGGGGACTAGATACGCAGTATTTT. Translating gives CASSLDSGGLDTQYF. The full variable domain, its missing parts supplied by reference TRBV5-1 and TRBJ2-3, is KAGVTQTPRYLIKTRGQQVTLSCSPISGHRSVSWYQQTPGQGLQFLFEYFSETQRNKGNFPGRFSGRQFSNSRSEMNVSTLELGDSALYLCASSLDSGGLDTQYFGPGTRLTVL.

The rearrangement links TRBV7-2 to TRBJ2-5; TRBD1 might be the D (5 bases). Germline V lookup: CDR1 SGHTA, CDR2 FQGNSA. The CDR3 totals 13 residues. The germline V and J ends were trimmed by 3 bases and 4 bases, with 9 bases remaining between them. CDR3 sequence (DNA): TGTGCCAGCAGCTTGGAAAGGGGAGAGACCCAGTACTTC. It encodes CASSLERGETQYF.

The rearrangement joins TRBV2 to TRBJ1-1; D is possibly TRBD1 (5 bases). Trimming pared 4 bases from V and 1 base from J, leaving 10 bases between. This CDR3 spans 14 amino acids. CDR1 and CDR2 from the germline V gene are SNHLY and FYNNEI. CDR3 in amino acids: CASSGGRPNTEAFF. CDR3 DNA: TGTGCCAGCAGTGGGGGCAGGCCGAACACTGAAGCTTTCTTT.

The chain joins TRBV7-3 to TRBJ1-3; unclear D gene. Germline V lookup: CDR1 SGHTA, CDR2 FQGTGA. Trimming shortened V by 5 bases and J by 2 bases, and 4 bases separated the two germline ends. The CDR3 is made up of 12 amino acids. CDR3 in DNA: TGTGCCAGCAGCATACCTGGAAACACCATATATTTT. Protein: CASSIPGNTIYF.

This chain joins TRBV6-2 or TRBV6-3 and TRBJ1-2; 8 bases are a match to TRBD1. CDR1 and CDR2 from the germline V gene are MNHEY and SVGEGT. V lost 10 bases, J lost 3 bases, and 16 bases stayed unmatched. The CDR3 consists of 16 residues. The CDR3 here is CATNSAGTGTDYGYTF. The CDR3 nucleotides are TGTGCCACTAATTCGGCGGGGACAGGCACTGACTATGGCTACACCTTC.

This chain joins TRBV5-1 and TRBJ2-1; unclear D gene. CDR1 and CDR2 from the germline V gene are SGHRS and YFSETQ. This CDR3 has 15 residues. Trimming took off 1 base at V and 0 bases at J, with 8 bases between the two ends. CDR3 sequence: CASSLSVSSYNEQFF. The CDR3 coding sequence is TGCGCCAGCAGCTTGAGTGTGAGCTCCTACAATGAGCAGTTCTTC.

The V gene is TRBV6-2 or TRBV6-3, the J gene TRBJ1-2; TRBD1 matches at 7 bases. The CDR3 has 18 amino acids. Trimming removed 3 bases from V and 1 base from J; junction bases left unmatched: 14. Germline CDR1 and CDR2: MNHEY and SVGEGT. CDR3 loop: CASSYPAQGPHDNYGYTF. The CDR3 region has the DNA TGTGCCAGCAGTTATCCTGCACAGGGGCCGCATGATAACTATGGCTACACCTTC.

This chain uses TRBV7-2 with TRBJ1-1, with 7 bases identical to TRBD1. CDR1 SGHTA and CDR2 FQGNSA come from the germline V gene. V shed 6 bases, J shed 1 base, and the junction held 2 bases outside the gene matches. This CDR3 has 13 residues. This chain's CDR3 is CASSRQGNTEAFF. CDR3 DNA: TGTGCCAGCAGTCGACAGGGGAACACTGAAGCTTTCTTT.

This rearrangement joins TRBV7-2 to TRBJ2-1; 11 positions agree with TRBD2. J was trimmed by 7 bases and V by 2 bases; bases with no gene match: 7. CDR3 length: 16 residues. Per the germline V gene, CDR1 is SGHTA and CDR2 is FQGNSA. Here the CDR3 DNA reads TGTGCCAGCAGCTTAAGGAAGTCTAGCGGGGGGAATGAGCAGTTCTTC. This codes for CASSLRKSSGGNEQFF.

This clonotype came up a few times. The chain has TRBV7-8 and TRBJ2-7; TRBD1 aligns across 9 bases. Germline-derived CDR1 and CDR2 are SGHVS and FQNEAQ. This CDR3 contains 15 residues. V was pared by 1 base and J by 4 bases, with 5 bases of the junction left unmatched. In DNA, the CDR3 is TGTGCCAGCAGCTTAGTCGGGACAGGGCCGTACGAGCAGTACTTC. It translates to CASSLVGTGPYEQYF.

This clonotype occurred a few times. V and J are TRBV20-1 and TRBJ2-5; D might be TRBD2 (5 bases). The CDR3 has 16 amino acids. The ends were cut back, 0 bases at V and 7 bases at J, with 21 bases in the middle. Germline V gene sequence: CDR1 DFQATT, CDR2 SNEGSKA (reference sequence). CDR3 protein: CSARDLRGLGDRTQYF. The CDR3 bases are TGCAGTGCTAGAGATCTGAGAGGACTGGGAGATCGGACCCAGTACTTC.

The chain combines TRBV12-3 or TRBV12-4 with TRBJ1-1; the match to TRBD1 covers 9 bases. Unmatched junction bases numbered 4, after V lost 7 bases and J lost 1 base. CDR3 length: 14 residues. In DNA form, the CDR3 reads TGTGCCAGCAAGGGGACAGGGCCGAACACTGAAGCTTTCTTT. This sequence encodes CASKGTGPNTEAFF.

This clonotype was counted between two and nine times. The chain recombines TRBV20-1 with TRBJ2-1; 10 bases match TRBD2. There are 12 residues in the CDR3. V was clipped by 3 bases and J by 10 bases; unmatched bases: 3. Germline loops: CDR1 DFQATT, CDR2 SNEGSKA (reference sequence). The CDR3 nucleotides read TGCAGTGCTAGTCCTAGCGGGAGAGAGCAGTTCTTC. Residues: CSASPSGREQFF.

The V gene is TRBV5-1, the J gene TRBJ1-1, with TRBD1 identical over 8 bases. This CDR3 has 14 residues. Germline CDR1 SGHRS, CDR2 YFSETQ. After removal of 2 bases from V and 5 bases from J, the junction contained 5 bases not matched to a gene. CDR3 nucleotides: TGCGCCAGCAGCTTCTACACAGGGGGAACTGAAGCTTTCTTT. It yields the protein CASSFYTGGTEAFF. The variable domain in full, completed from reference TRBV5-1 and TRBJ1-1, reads KAGVTQTPRYLIKTRGQQVTLSCSPISGHRSVSWYQQTPGQGLQFLFEYFSETQRNKGNFPGRFSGRQFSNSRSEMNVSTLELGDSALYLCASSFYTGGTEAFFGQGTRLTVV.

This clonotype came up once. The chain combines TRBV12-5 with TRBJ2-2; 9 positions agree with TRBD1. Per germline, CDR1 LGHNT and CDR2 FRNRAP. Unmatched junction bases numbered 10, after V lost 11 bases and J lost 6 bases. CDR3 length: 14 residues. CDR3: CAGGTGIPSGELFF. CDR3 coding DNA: TGTGCTGGGGGGACAGGGATTCCATCCGGGGAGCTGTTTTTT.

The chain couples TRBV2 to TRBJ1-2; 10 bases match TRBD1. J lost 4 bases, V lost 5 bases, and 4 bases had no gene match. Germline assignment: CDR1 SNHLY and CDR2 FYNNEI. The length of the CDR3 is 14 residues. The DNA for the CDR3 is TGTGCCAGCAGTCCGGGACAGGGGAGCTATGGCTACACCTTC. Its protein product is CASSPGQGSYGYTF.

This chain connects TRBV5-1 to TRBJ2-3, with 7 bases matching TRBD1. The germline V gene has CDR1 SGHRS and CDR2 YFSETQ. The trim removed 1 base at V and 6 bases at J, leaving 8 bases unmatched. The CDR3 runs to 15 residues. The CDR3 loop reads CASSLTGAARDTQYF. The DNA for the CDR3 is TGCGCCAGCAGCTTGACAGGGGCCGCTAGGGATACGCAGTATTTT.

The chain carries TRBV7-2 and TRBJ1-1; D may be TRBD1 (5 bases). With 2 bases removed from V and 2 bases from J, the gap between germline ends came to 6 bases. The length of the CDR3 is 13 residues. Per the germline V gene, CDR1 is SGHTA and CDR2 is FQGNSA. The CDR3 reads CASSLTGNTEAFF. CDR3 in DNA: TGTGCCAGCAGCTTAACAGGAAACACTGAAGCTTTCTTT. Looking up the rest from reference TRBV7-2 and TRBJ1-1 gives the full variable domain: GAGVSQSPSNKVTEKGKDVELRCDPISGHTALYWYRQSLGQGLEFLIYFQGNSAPDKSGLPSDRFSAERTGGSVSTLTIQRTQQEDSAVYLCASSLTGNTEAFFGQGTRLTVV.

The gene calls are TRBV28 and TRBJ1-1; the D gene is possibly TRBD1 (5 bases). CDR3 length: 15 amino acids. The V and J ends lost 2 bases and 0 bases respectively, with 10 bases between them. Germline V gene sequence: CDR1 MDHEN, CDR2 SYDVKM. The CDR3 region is CASSLEGTMNTEAFF. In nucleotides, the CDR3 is TGTGCCAGCAGTTTAGAGGGGACTATGAACACTGAAGCTTTCTTT.

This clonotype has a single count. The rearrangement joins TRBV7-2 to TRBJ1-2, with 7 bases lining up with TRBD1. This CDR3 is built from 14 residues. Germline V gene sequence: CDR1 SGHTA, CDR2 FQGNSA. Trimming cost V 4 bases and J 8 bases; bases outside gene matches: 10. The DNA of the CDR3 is TGTGCCAGCAGCTCGCTGGACAGGATGTGGGGCTACACCTTC. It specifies CASSSLDRMWGYTF. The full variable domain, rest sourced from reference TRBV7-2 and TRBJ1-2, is GAGVSQSPSNKVTEKGKDVELRCDPISGHTALYWYRQSLGQGLEFLIYFQGNSAPDKSGLPSDRFSAERTGGSVSTLTIQRTQQEDSAVYLCASSSLDRMWGYTFGSGTRLTVV.